The rows below give T cell receptor beta chains drawn from one sample of a study of cytomegalovirus exposure and HLA in healthy donors. Generated by immunoSEQ multiplex PCR, the TCRdb table keeps only in-frame clones and is missing some. The sample carries 99,000 or so clones, around 78% recorded once. Sequenced: PBMCs. The receptors originated from a male donor in good health and CMV-seronegative. The CDR3 runs from the conserved cysteine through the conserved F or W. D genes are given only for firm matches. Clone size is stated in some rows and not others, as once, few, many or a class when expanded.

clone_size | j_call | d_call | v_call | cdr3_nt | cdr3_aa
- | TRBJ2-4 | - | TRBV5-6 | TGTGCCAGCAGCCTTAGATTAGCCAAAAACATTCAGTACTTC | CASSLRLAKNIQYF
few | TRBJ2-3 | - | TRBV27 | TGTGCCAGCAGTTTACCAGGGACAGATACGCAGTATTTT | CASSLPGTDTQYF
- | TRBJ2-3 | TRBD1 | TRBV15 | TGTGCCACCAGCAGCGACTACCACCCGGGACAGGGGGCAGATACGCAGTATTTT | CATSSDYHPGQGADTQYF
- | TRBJ2-7 | - | TRBV11-3 | TGTGCCAGCAGCTTACGTGCCGGGAGCGCCTACGAGCAGTACTTC | CASSLRAGSAYEQYF
few | TRBJ1-3 | TRBD1 | TRBV2 | TGTGCCAGCAGCTCCTCCGGGACAGGCAGCAACACCATATATTTT | CASSSSGTGSNTIYF
once | TRBJ1-1 | - | TRBV27 | TGTGCCAGCAAGTCGCAGGGGAACTTAGCTTTCTTT | CASKSQGNLAFF
- | TRBJ2-5 | - | TRBV29-1 | TGCAGCGCCCCCCCCGATGGCGGAATTCAAGAGACCCAGTACTTC | CSAPPDGGIQETQYF
- | TRBJ1-5 | TRBD1 | TRBV7-9 | TGTGCCAGCAGCTCCACAGGGGGCAATCAGCCCCAGCATTTT | CASSSTGGNQPQHF
- | TRBJ2-7 | - | TRBV9 | TGTGCCAGCAGCGTAGAAGCGGCTCCCTACGAGCAGTACTTC | CASSVEAAPYEQYF
- | TRBJ2-5 | - | TRBV27 | TGTGCCAGCTGTCCGCGCGGACAAGAGACCCAGTACTTC | CASCPRGQETQYF
few | TRBJ1-2 | TRBD1 | TRBV5-4 | TGTGCCAGCAGCGCCGGGACAGGGGTTGGCTACACCTTC | CASSAGTGVGYTF
- | TRBJ1-2 | TRBD1 | TRBV27 | TGTGCCAGCAGTTTAAGTGGGACAGCAAACTATGGCTACACCTTC | CASSLSGTANYGYTF
once | TRBJ1-2 | - | TRBV15 | TGTGCCACCAGCAGAGACACCCGGACAAACTATGGCTACACCTTC | CATSRDTRTNYGYTF
- | TRBJ1-5 | - | TRBV4-1 | TGCGCCAGCAGCCAAGGGTTATCGGAGGGCGCAGATTATAGCAATCAGCCCCAGCATTTT | CASSQGLSEGADYSNQPQHF
- | TRBJ1-2 | - | TRBV4-1 | TGCGCCAGCAGTCAAGTAGTGGGGGCAGGGAGCTACACCTTC | CASSQVVGAGSYTF
- | TRBJ2-3 | - | TRBV7-3 | TGTGCCAGCAGCTCCCCTCCAGACGGCGGAGACCCCACAGATACGCAGTATTTT | CASSSPPDGGDPTDTQYF
few | TRBJ2-7 | - | TRBV7-9 | TGTGCCAGCAGCCTGAACCCCTCTAACTACGAGCAGTACTTC | CASSLNPSNYEQYF
- | TRBJ2-5 | TRBD2 | TRBV4-1 | TGCGCCAGCAGCCAAGGGTGGACTAGCGGAGAGACCCAGTACTTC | CASSQGWTSGETQYF
- | TRBJ1-1 | - | TRBV7-9 | TGTGCCAGCAGCCCGACAGTTAACACTGAAGCTTTCTTT | CASSPTVNTEAFF
few | TRBJ1-1 | - | TRBV6-5 | TGTGCCAGCAGTGACTTGTCAGAATACACTGAAGCTTTCTTT | CASSDLSEYTEAFF
- | TRBJ1-1 | - | TRBV5-1 | TGCGCCAGCAGATCCAAGGGAGCTTCTGATGAAGCTTTCTTT | CASRSKGASDEAFF
- | TRBJ1-2 | TRBD1 | TRBV30 | TGTGCCTGGAGTGTAGGGACAGTAGGGTATGGCTACACCTTC | CAWSVGTVGYGYTF
- | TRBJ2-1 | TRBD2 | TRBV7-2 | TGTGCCAGCAGCCCAGCAGGGACTAGCGGGAGAGGTGAGCAGTTCTTC | CASSPAGTSGRGEQFF
- | TRBJ2-1 | - | TRBV9 | TGTGCCAGCAGCGTAGGCGGGGATCCGTCGACTGAGCAGTTCTTC | CASSVGGDPSTEQFF
- | TRBJ1-1 | - | TRBV7-2 | TGTGCCAGCAGGCTAAGGACAGCTACGAACACTGAAGCTTTCTTT | CASRLRTATNTEAFF
once | TRBJ1-2 | - | TRBV19 | TGTGCCAGTAGCCTAGAATTTAACTATGGCTACACCTTC | CASSLEFNYGYTF
- | TRBJ2-7 | TRBD1 | TRBV25-1 | TGTGCCAGCAGTGAATCGGGACAGGCGTACTACGAGCAGTACTTC | CASSESGQAYYEQYF
- | TRBJ1-1 | - | TRBV28 | TGTGCCAGCAGTTATACAGGGCTCCTAAAGAACACTGAAGCTTTCTTT | CASSYTGLLKNTEAFF
- | TRBJ2-1 | - | TRBV19 | TGTGCCAGTAGTACCCTAGGGCGGAGTGGGACTAATGAGCAGTTCTTC | CASSTLGRSGTNEQFF
- | TRBJ2-1 | TRBD2 | TRBV19 | TGTGCCAGTAGTATCGCGGGAGGGCCGGTTGAGCAGTTCTTC | CASSIAGGPVEQFF
- | TRBJ1-1 | TRBD1 | TRBV6-1 | TGTGCCAGCTGGCCGATCAGGGACAGGGCAACTGAAGCTTTCTTT | CASWPIRDRATEAFF
- | TRBJ1-1 | - | TRBV7-8 | TGTGCCAGCAGCCTGTACCTGGGCAGGTTGAACACTGAAGCTTTCTTT | CASSLYLGRLNTEAFF
- | TRBJ1-4 | - | TRBV5-6 | TGTGCCAGCAGCTATGGAGGGGGGGCTGATGAAAAACTGTTTTTT | CASSYGGGADEKLFF
- | TRBJ2-7 | TRBD1 | TRBV7-2 | TGTGCCAGCAGCTCTGTTGGACAGGGCTACGAGCAGTACTTC | CASSSVGQGYEQYF
once | TRBJ2-7 | - | TRBV7-2 | TGTGCCAGCAGCTTAATGCGGAACGAGCAGTACTTC | CASSLMRNEQYF
few | TRBJ2-7 | - | TRBV4-1 | TGCGCCAGCAGCCAAGCTCTCACCGCGGTAGCTCGTGAGCAGTACTTC | CASSQALTAVAREQYF
- | TRBJ2-7 | TRBD1 | TRBV10-1 | TGCGCCAGCAGTGGGACAGGACCCTACGAGCAGTACTTC | CASSGTGPYEQYF
- | TRBJ1-2 | - | TRBV2 | TGTGCCAGCGGGGAGATCTATGGCTACACCTTC | CASGEIYGYTF
- | TRBJ2-2 | TRBD2 | TRBV7-2 | TGTGCCAGCAGCCCCACTAGCGGGAACACCGGGGAGCTGTTTTTT | CASSPTSGNTGELFF
once | TRBJ2-2 | TRBD2 | TRBV5-1 | TGCGCCAGCAGCTTGGTACCCAGCGGGAGCGGTACCGGGGAGCTGTTTTTT | CASSLVPSGSGTGELFF
- | TRBJ1-2 | TRBD1 | TRBV7-9 | TGTGCCAGCAGCCCGGGACAGGGGGCACGAGGCTACACCTTC | CASSPGQGARGYTF
- | TRBJ2-1 | - | TRBV11-3 | TGTGCCAGCAGCTCTGGACCCACGGGAGAGGATGAGCAGTTCTTC | CASSSGPTGEDEQFF
- | TRBJ2-1 | - | TRBV19 | TGTGCCAGTAGTATGTCGGGAACCCACAATGAGCAGTTCTTC | CASSMSGTHNEQFF
- | TRBJ2-1 | - | TRBV7-2 | TGTGCCAGCAGCTTAATGTCCGATGAGCAGTTCTTC | CASSLMSDEQFF
- | TRBJ1-2 | - | TRBV9 | TGTGCCAGCAGCGTAGGAGGGGCAGGGGCGGATCAGGGCTACACCTTC | CASSVGGAGADQGYTF
few | TRBJ1-4 | - | TRBV19 | TGTGCCAGTACCAGGGGCGGGAATGAAAAACTGTTTTTT | CASTRGGNEKLFF
- | TRBJ1-6 | - | TRBV7-2 | TGTGCCAGCAGTGCAGGGTTGGCTAGTAATTCACCCCTCCACTTT | CASSAGLASNSPLHF
- | TRBJ2-3 | TRBD2 | TRBV4-2 | TGTGCCAGCAGCAGGACTAGCGGGGAAGATACGCAGTATTTT | CASSRTSGEDTQYF
- | TRBJ2-3 | - | TRBV6-5 | TGTGCCAGCAGTTACTCGGGCGTGCTTAGCACAGATACGCAGTATTTT | CASSYSGVLSTDTQYF
- | TRBJ1-6 | - | TRBV27 | TGTGCCAGCGCGGGATCCCTCAATTCACCCCTCCACTTT | CASAGSLNSPLHF
- | TRBJ1-5 | - | TRBV30 | TGTGCCTGGAGTGTTGGCCAGTTTAAAGCCCAGCATTTT | CAWSVGQFKAQHF
- | TRBJ2-3 | TRBD2 | TRBV27 | TGTGCCAGCAGTTTGCTTCTGGGCGGGAGAACTTATACGCAGTATTTT | CASSLLLGGRTYTQYF
- | TRBJ2-7 | TRBD2 | TRBV4-1 | TGCGCCAGCAGCCAAGCGACTAGCGCGGGCTACGAGCAGTACTTC | CASSQATSAGYEQYF
once | TRBJ1-5 | - | TRBV7-2 | TGTGCCAGCAGCTTAGGGGCGGGCACTCGTCAGCCCCAGCATTTT | CASSLGAGTRQPQHF
- | TRBJ2-5 | - | TRBV5-4 | TGTGCCAGCAGCTTGGCGGGTGGGAGTCGGGAGACCCAGTACTTC | CASSLAGGSRETQYF
- | TRBJ2-1 | - | TRBV7-2 | TGTGCCAGCAGCTTAGTCCGGGAGCACAATGAGCAGTTCTTC | CASSLVREHNEQFF